This entry lists 25 T cell receptor beta chains sequenced from one sample in a study of control samples from healthy donors and cancer patients. Generated by immunoSEQ multiplex PCR, the TCRdb table keeps only in-frame clones and is missing some. Of approximately 87,000 clones in the sample, approximately 90% were seen once. Sequenced: blood. The receptor source for this set is a woman aged 45-60 years in good health.

This clone showed up just once. This sequence joins TRBV19 and TRBJ1-1; perhaps TRBD1 as D (6 bases). Looked up from germline, CDR1 is LNHDA and CDR2 is SQIVND (reference sequence). The V gene lost 7 bases and the J gene lost 4 bases, with 19 bases spanning the gap. This CDR3 contains 15 residues. The CDR3 DNA reads as TGTGCCAGTATTTCTATGTCTGGGGGCGGCACTGAAGCTTTCTTT. Protein sequence: CASISMSGGGTEAFF.

The chain employs TRBV28 and TRBJ2-7; no clear D gene. The length of the CDR3 is 15 residues. V lost 4 bases and J 2 bases, leaving 15 bases between the germline ends. Germline lookup yields CDR1 MDHEN and CDR2 SYDVKM. The CDR3 DNA reads as TGTGCCAGCAGTTCTTGGGGTGGGGTAACCTACGAGCAGTACTTC. Translated: CASSSWGGVTYEQYF. Drawing the rest from reference TRBV28 and TRBJ2-7, the complete variable domain is DVKVTQSSRYLVKRTGEKVFLECVQDMDHENMFWYRQDPGLGLRLIYFSYDVKMKEKGDIPEGYSVSREKKERFSLILESASTNQTSMYLCASSSWGGVTYEQYFGPGTRLTVT.

The chain has TRBV11-3 and TRBJ2-6, with TRBD1 as a possible D gene (5 bases). The CDR3 runs to 20 residues. Germline V gene sequence: CDR1 SGHNT, CDR2 YENEEA. V shed 1 base and J shed 1 base, with 20 bases lying between them. This CDR3 reads CASSLGVRGRSLSGANVLTF. The CDR3 DNA follows: TGTGCCAGCAGCTTAGGGGTTAGGGGTAGGAGCCTGTCTGGGGCCAACGTCCTGACTTTC.

CDR3 protein: CASSRTSGTSTDTQYF. The CDR3 DNA is TGTGCCAGCTCACGGACTAGCGGAACTAGCACAGATACGCAGTATTTT. The gene calls are TRBV18 and TRBJ2-3, with 10 bases lining up with TRBD2. Per the germline V gene, CDR1 is KGHSH and CDR2 is LQKENI. V lost 4 bases to trimming and J lost 0 bases; unmatched junction nucleotides: 4. CDR3 length: 16 residues.

The chain employs TRBV29-1 and TRBJ2-7; 7 positions match TRBD2. The V and J ends lost 4 bases and 5 bases, in that order; junction bases with no gene match: 8. This CDR3 is built from 13 residues. Germline V gene data show CDR1 as SQVTM and CDR2 as ANQGSEA. CDR3 nucleotides: TGCAGCGTTGCGGGCGGGAGTGAGGACGAGCAGTACTTC. Encoded protein: CSVAGGSEDEQYF.

V usage is TRBV29-1 and J usage is TRBJ1-6; TRBD1 agrees at 8 bases. CDR3 length equals 13 residues. V was pared by 6 bases and J by 8 bases, with 6 bases of the junction left unmatched. Per germline, CDR1 SQVTM and CDR2 ANQGSEA. This CDR3 reads CSVQQGGDSPLHF. The CDR3 DNA reads as TGCAGCGTCCAACAGGGGGGCGATTCACCCCTCCACTTT.

CDR3 loop: CASSWDSDSNQPQHF. CDR3 sequence (DNA): TGCGCCAGCAGCTGGGATTCGGATAGCAATCAGCCCCAGCATTTT. The chain has TRBV5-1 and TRBJ1-5, with D hard to call. The CDR3 runs to 15 residues. V lost 3 bases to trimming and J lost 0 bases, with 10 bases between them. Germline-derived CDR1 and CDR2 are SGHRS and YFSETQ.

This clone was picked up many times. The V and J genes are TRBV6-1 and TRBJ1-4; no reliable D call. Looked up from germline, CDR1 is MNHNS and CDR2 is SASEGT. The CDR3 runs 13 residues. Trimming pared 3 bases from V and 3 bases from J, leaving 5 bases between. This CDR3 is CASSDRPNEKLFF. In DNA form, the CDR3 reads TGTGCCAGCAGTGACAGGCCTAATGAAAAACTGTTTTTT.

This clone was found once. This sequence joins TRBV7-2 and TRBJ1-4; TRBD1 matches at 8 bases. The CDR3 is 17 amino acids. Losses at the gene ends were 3 bases for V and 0 bases for J; bases not matched to a gene: 6. Germline V gene data show CDR1 as SGHTA and CDR2 as FQGNSA. Here the CDR3 DNA reads TGTGCCAGCAGCTTGCGACAGGGGTACTCAACTAATGAAAAACTGTTTTTT. Residues: CASSLRQGYSTNEKLFF.

In this sample, this clone turned up a few times. The V call is TRBV7-2, the J call TRBJ2-7, with 8 nucleotides matching TRBD2. V gave up 4 bases and J gave up 0 bases; unmatched junction bases: 17. Germline values: CDR1 SGHTA, CDR2 FQGNSA. The CDR3 is 19 residues long. The CDR3 coding sequence is TGTGCCAGCAGCTACGTAGGTAGTAGCGGGATTCTTTACTCCTACGAGCAGTACTTC. This encodes CASSYVGSSGILYSYEQYF.

The chain is built from TRBV6-2 or TRBV6-3 and TRBJ2-7; 7 nucleotides align to TRBD1. CDR1 and CDR2 (germline): MNHEY, SVGEGT. The CDR3 length is 16 residues. V gave up 2 bases and J gave up 4 bases; unmatched junction bases: 11. The CDR3 spells CASSYPRQGSSYEQYF. CDR3 nucleotides: TGTGCCAGCAGTTACCCCCGACAGGGAAGTTCGTACGAGCAGTACTTC.

This clone was seen once. This rearrangement joins TRBV7-6 to TRBJ2-7, with D possibly being TRBD1 or TRBD2 (6 bases each). Germline V gene sequence: CDR1 SGHVS, CDR2 FNYEAQ. The CDR3 contains 15 residues. The V gene lost 1 base and the J gene lost 3 bases, with 13 bases spanning the gap. The CDR3 DNA reads as TGTGCCAGCAGCTTAGGGAGGGACACCGGCTACGAGCAGTACTTC. Residues: CASSLGRDTGYEQYF.

The chain carries TRBV5-5 and TRBJ2-3; D possibly corresponds to TRBD2 (5 bases). The CDR3 has 14 residues. Germline V gives CDR1 SGHKS, CDR2 YYEKEE (reference sequence). Trimming removed 7 bases from V and 4 bases from J, with 16 bases in between. The CDR3 loop is CASGPRTASDTQYF. The CDR3 nucleotides are TGTGCCAGCGGCCCAAGGACTGCCTCAGATACGCAGTATTTT.

The chain joins TRBV9 to TRBJ2-1, with D perhaps TRBD1 (6 bases). Deletions cut 0 bases from V and 5 bases from J, with 12 bases between. The V gene's germline CDR1 is SGDLS and CDR2 YYNGEE. The CDR3 runs to 15 residues. The DNA of the CDR3 is TGTGCCAGCAGCGTAGTGGGGGCGTTAAACAATGAGCAGTTCTTC. Protein product: CASSVVGALNNEQFF.

The chain carries TRBV11-2 and TRBJ2-3, with D perhaps TRBD2 (5 bases). The CDR3 covers 15 residues. Germline CDR1 SGHAT, CDR2 FQNNGV. The V end lost 3 bases, the J end lost 2 bases, and 12 bases lay between the germline ends. CDR3 bases: TGTGCCAGCAGCTTCGCCTCGGGGTACACAGATACGCAGTATTTT. Residues: CASSFASGYTDTQYF.

V is TRBV19 and J is TRBJ1-3; TRBD1 aligns across 8 bases. With V trimmed by 4 bases and J by 2 bases, 1 base remained unmatched. Germline values: CDR1 LNHDA, CDR2 SQIVND (reference sequence). The CDR3 totals 14 residues. The CDR3 protein is CASSKDRAGNTIYF. The CDR3 DNA sequence: TGTGCCAGTAGTAAGGACAGGGCTGGAAACACCATATATTTT.

This chain connects TRBV7-6 to TRBJ1-6; possible D gene TRBD1, 6 bases. The CDR3 totals 16 residues. Trimming took 1 base from V and 0 from J, leaving 7 bases between them. In germline, CDR1 is SGHVS, CDR2 FNYEAQ. CDR3 bases: TGTGCCAGCAGCTTAGAAGGGGGCTCCTATAATTCACCCCTCCACTTT. Amino acids: CASSLEGGSYNSPLHF.

The rearrangement links TRBV7-6 to TRBJ1-4, with TRBD1 as a possible D gene (5 bases). This CDR3 region has 16 residues. V lost 1 base, J lost 4 bases, and 13 bases lay in between. Per germline, CDR1 SGHVS and CDR2 FNYEAQ. The CDR3: CASSLVSGSVNEKLFF. CDR3 nucleotide sequence: TGTGCCAGCAGCTTAGTTTCAGGGAGCGTTAATGAAAAACTGTTTTTT. Supplemented by reference TRBV7-6 and TRBJ1-4, the full variable domain reads GAGVSQSPRYKVTKRGQDVALRCDPISGHVSLYWYRQALGQGPEFLTYFNYEAQQDKSGLPNDRFSAERPEGSISTLTIQRTEQRDSAMYRCASSLVSGSVNEKLFFGSGTQLSVL.

The chain joins TRBV7-2 to TRBJ2-2; TRBD2 aligns across 10 bases. V was clipped by 4 bases and J by 1 base; unmatched bases: 3. The CDR3 covers 16 residues. From germline, CDR1 is SGHTA and CDR2 FQGNSA. Here the CDR3 reads CASSSQRGGNTGELFF. CDR3 nucleotides: TGTGCCAGCAGCTCTCAGCGGGGGGGGAACACCGGGGAGCTGTTTTTT. The entire variable domain, with the rest obtained from reference TRBV7-2 and TRBJ2-2, is as follows: GAGVSQSPSNKVTEKGKDVELRCDPISGHTALYWYRQSLGQGLEFLIYFQGNSAPDKSGLPSDRFSAERTGGSVSTLTIQRTQQEDSAVYLCASSSQRGGNTGELFFGEGSRLTVL.

The chain is built from TRBV9 and TRBJ2-7, with D hard to call. The V and J ends lost 0 bases and 2 bases respectively, with 15 bases between them. CDR3 length equals 16 residues. Germline CDR1 reads SGDLS; CDR2 reads YYNGEE. The chain's CDR3 is CASSVDGWADAYEQYF. In DNA, the CDR3 is TGTGCCAGCAGCGTAGACGGTTGGGCAGACGCCTACGAGCAGTACTTC.

This clone was seen a few times. The gene calls are TRBV19 and TRBJ2-3; possibly TRBD1 for D (6 bases). Trimming removed 10 bases from V and 2 bases from J, with 16 bases in between. The CDR3 totals 14 residues. Germline loops: CDR1 LNHDA, CDR2 SQIVND (reference sequence). CDR3 coding DNA: TGTGCCACCCAGGCGACAGGTATCACAGATACGCAGTATTTT. It yields the protein CATQATGITDTQYF.

The J gene is TRBJ1-2, the V gene TRBV11-2; no definite D call. Germline CDR1 and CDR2: SGHAT and FQNNGV. The CDR3 length is 14 residues. V lost 7 bases to trimming and J lost 8 bases, with 20 bases between them. In DNA form, the CDR3 reads TGTGCCAGCACCCCGACGGGAGAATCTAAGGGCTACACCTTC. Amino acids: CASTPTGESKGYTF.

The chain employs TRBV6-2 or TRBV6-3 and TRBJ2-1; D is possibly TRBD2 (5 bases). This CDR3 is built from 15 residues. V was cut by 4 bases and J by 7 bases, with 17 bases left in between. Germline V CDR1 and CDR2: MNHEY, SVGEGT. The CDR3: CASSSSKGGRNEQFF. The CDR3 bases are TGTGCCAGCAGTTCTTCCAAAGGAGGTCGTAATGAGCAGTTCTTC.

This CDR3 is CASLSSRGSNQPQHF. The CDR3 bases are TGTGCCAGCCTATCATCGAGGGGAAGCAATCAGCCCCAGCATTTT. The chain uses TRBV6-5 and TRBJ1-5, with D possibly matching TRBD1 (5 bases). Trimming stripped 8 bases from V and 1 base from J, with 15 bases between. Germline-derived CDR1 and CDR2 are MNHEY and SVGAGI. The CDR3 spans 15 residues.

The CDR3 region is CASSEDRAYGELFF. In DNA form, the CDR3 reads TGTGCCAGCAGTGAAGACAGGGCTTACGGGGAGCTGTTTTTT. The chain combines TRBV6-1 with TRBJ2-2, with D possibly matching TRBD1 (6 bases). Germline-derived CDR1 and CDR2 are MNHNS and SASEGT. Deletions cut 1 base from V and 7 bases from J, with 10 bases between. The CDR3 length is 14 residues.